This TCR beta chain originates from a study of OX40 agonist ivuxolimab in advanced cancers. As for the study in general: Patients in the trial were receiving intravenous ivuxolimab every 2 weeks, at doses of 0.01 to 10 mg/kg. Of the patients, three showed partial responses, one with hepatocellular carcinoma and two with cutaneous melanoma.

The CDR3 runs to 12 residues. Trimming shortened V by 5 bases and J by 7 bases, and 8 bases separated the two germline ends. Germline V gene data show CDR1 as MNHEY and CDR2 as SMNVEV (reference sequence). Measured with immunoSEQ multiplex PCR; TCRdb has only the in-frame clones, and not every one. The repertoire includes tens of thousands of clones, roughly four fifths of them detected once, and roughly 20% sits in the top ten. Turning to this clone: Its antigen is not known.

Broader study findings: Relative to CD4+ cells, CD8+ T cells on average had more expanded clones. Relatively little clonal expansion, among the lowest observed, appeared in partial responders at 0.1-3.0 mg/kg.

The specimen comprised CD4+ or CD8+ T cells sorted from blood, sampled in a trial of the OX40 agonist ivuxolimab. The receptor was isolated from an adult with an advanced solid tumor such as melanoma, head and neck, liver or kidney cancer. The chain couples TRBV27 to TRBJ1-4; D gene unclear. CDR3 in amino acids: CASSGRGEKLFF. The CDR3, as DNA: TGTGCCAGCAGTGGTCGGGGTGAAAAACTGTTTTTT.